The next 27 T cell receptor beta chains were all read from a single sample in a study of CD8+ T cells in alopecia areata. Extracted RNA was reverse transcribed, and the resulting cDNA served as sequencing template. Sequencing was performed with immunoSEQ multiplex PCR; in TCRdb, only in-frame clones are kept and a portion is missing. The sample includes a few hundred thousand clones, roughly three fifths of them seen just once. The sample taken for sequencing was CD8+ T cells sorted from blood. These receptor sequences come from a human donor in good health.

This clone was detected a few times. The chain couples TRBV5-5 to TRBJ1-5; TRBD1 is a possible D gene (6 bases). This CDR3 has 14 amino acids. Germline V gives CDR1 SGHKS, CDR2 YYEKEE (reference sequence). The ends were cut back, 4 bases at V and 5 bases at J, with 13 bases in the middle. CDR3 coding DNA: TGTGCCAGCAGCCTGGGGGCAGGAGATCAGCCCCAGCATTTT. It is translated as CASSLGAGDQPQHF. The whole variable domain, filled in from reference TRBV5-5 and TRBJ1-5, reads DAGVTQSPTHLIKTRGQQVTLRCSPISGHKSVSWYQQVLGQGPQFIFQYYEKEERGRGNFPDRFSARQFPNYSSELNVNALLLGDSALYLCASSLGAGDQPQHFGDGTRLSIL.

The rearrangement uses TRBV2 and TRBJ2-3; a possible D gene is TRBD2 (5 bases). This CDR3 is 15 amino acids long. The ends were cut back, 8 bases at V and 4 bases at J, with 19 bases in the middle. Germline V gene data show CDR1 as SNHLY and CDR2 as FYNNEI. CDR3 sequence: CASSTGVLLADTQYF. Here the CDR3 DNA reads TGTGCCAGCTCCACCGGGGTCCTCCTCGCAGATACGCAGTATTTT.

The chain links TRBV27 to TRBJ1-2, with D maybe TRBD1 (5 bases). Deletions cut 5 bases from V and 2 bases from J, with 9 bases between. CDR3 length: 13 amino acids. Per the germline V gene, CDR1 is MNHEY and CDR2 is SMNVEV (reference sequence). CDR3 in amino acids: CASSGGRNYGYTF. Here the CDR3 DNA reads TGTGCCAGCAGTGGGGGAAGAAACTATGGCTACACCTTC.

The chain carries TRBV6-5 and TRBJ2-1; D may be TRBD1 (5 bases). This CDR3 comprises 13 residues. Germline V gene lookup returns CDR1 MNHEY and CDR2 SVGAGI. V lost 0 bases to trimming and J lost 9 bases, with 9 bases between them. The CDR3 here is CASSYSGQLEQFF. CDR3 bases: TGTGCCAGCAGTTACTCGGGGCAGCTTGAGCAGTTCTTC.

The chain has TRBV5-1 and TRBJ2-1, with 9 bases identical to TRBD1. The V segment lost 6 bases and the J segment 3 bases; nucleotides outside the gene matches: 4. The CDR3 is 14 amino acids. In germline, CDR1 is SGHRS, CDR2 YFSETQ. This CDR3 is CASIRGQGYNEQFF. The CDR3, as DNA: TGCGCCAGCATCAGGGGACAGGGCTACAATGAGCAGTTCTTC.

The chain has TRBV15 and TRBJ2-2, with D perhaps given as TRBD1 or TRBD2 (5 bases each). The germline V and J ends were trimmed by 0 bases and 8 bases, with 10 bases remaining between them. CDR1 LNHNV and CDR2 YYDKDF come from the germline V gene (reference sequence). CDR3 length equals 14 residues. The CDR3 spells CATSREGGTGELFF. CDR3 DNA: TGTGCCACCAGCAGAGAGGGTGGGACGGGGGAGCTGTTTTTT.

This sequence joins TRBV14 and TRBJ2-1; TRBD2 matches at 14 bases. The CDR3 extends over 19 amino acids. Trimming removed 6 bases from V and 0 bases from J; junction bases left unmatched: 10. Germline assignment: CDR1 SGHDN and CDR2 FVKESK. The CDR3 reads CASRPTGTSGGISYNEQFF. CDR3 DNA sequence: TGTGCCAGCAGGCCTACCGGGACTAGCGGGGGAATCTCCTACAATGAGCAGTTCTTC. Looking up the rest from reference TRBV14 and TRBJ2-1 gives the full variable domain: EAGVTQFPSHSVIEKGQTVTLRCDPISGHDNLYWYRRVMGKEIKFLLHFVKESKQDESGMPNNRFLAERTGGTYSTLKVQPAELEDSGVYFCASRPTGTSGGISYNEQFFGPGTRLTVL.

This sequence joins TRBV7-6 and TRBJ2-1, with 11 bases fitting TRBD2. CDR3 length: 16 amino acids. Germline-derived CDR1 and CDR2 are SGHVS and FNYEAQ. The ends lost 5 bases at V and 4 bases at J; junction bases unmatched: 7. CDR3 region: CASSQISSGGYNEQFF. Here the CDR3 DNA reads TGTGCCAGCAGCCAAATCTCTAGCGGGGGGTACAATGAGCAGTTCTTC.

The chain links TRBV30 to TRBJ2-7; no definite D call. Germline CDR1 GTSNPN, CDR2 SVGIG (reference sequence). The V end lost 3 bases, the J end lost 7 bases, and 16 bases lay between the germline ends. The length of the CDR3 is 13 residues. The CDR3 region has the DNA TGTGCCTGGAGCGAACTTCGGACGGAGGAGCAGTACTTC. It translates to CAWSELRTEEQYF.

The rearrangement links TRBV15 to TRBJ2-7; possibly TRBD2 for D (5 bases). The CDR3 covers 16 residues. Germline V gene lookup returns CDR1 LNHNV and CDR2 YYDKDF (reference sequence). Trimming stripped 0 bases from V and 5 bases from J, with 17 bases between. As DNA, the CDR3 is TGTGCCACCAGCAGAGATCATCTCCAAACCGGGGACGAGCAGTACTTC. Residues: CATSRDHLQTGDEQYF.

This chain links TRBV2 with TRBJ2-5; D is perhaps TRBD2 (5 bases). Between the trimmed V and J ends, which lost 6 bases and 3 bases, there was a span of 14 bases. CDR1 and CDR2 from the germline V gene are SNHLY and FYNNEI. The CDR3 runs to 14 residues. CDR3 sequence reads: CASSLASFKETQYF. CDR3 DNA: TGTGCCAGCAGCCTAGCTAGCTTCAAAGAGACCCAGTACTTC.

The genes are TRBV11-2 and TRBJ2-5; D perhaps matches TRBD1 (7 bases). Trimming took 6 bases from V and 5 from J, leaving 22 bases between them. The CDR3 is 16 residues long. Germline V gene data show CDR1 as SGHAT and CDR2 as FQNNGV. In DNA, the CDR3 is TGTGCCAGCAGTCGATGGGACAGTCTCCGGGGGGAGACCCAGTACTTC. Amino acids: CASSRWDSLRGETQYF. The whole variable domain, filled in from reference TRBV11-2 and TRBJ2-5, reads EAGVAQSPRYKIIEKRQSVAFWCNPISGHATLYWYQQILGQGPKLLIQFQNNGVVDDSQLPKDRFSAERLKGVDSTLKIQPAKLEDSAVYLCASSRWDSLRGETQYFGPGTRLLVL.

The table lists this clone with a few counts. The chain carries TRBV7-9 and TRBJ2-1; a possible D gene is TRBD2 (6 bases). In germline, CDR1 is SEHNR, CDR2 FQNEAQ (reference sequence). This CDR3 comprises 13 residues. V shed 5 bases and J shed 9 bases, with 14 bases lying between them. CDR3 loop: CASSHAGPGEQFF. In DNA, the CDR3 is TGTGCCAGCAGCCACGCGGGGCCGGGTGAGCAGTTCTTC.

The chain is built from TRBV27 and TRBJ1-2; D might be TRBD1 (6 bases). V was pared by 5 bases and J by 1 base, with 14 bases between. The germline V gene encodes CDR1 MNHEY and CDR2 SMNVEV (reference sequence). The CDR3 has 15 amino acids. For the CDR3, the DNA is TGTGCCAGCAGTCCTCGACAGGAAGTTAACTATGGCTACACCTTC. The encoded protein is CASSPRQEVNYGYTF.

The chain employs TRBV7-9 and TRBJ1-1; TRBD1 might be the D (5 bases). The CDR3 totals 12 residues. Trimming pared 6 bases from V and 6 bases from J, leaving 11 bases between. CDR1 and CDR2 from the germline V gene are SEHNR and FQNEAQ (reference sequence). The CDR3 sequence: CASRSGYPEAFF. The CDR3 DNA is TGTGCCAGCAGATCAGGGTATCCTGAAGCTTTCTTT.

The chain couples TRBV27 to TRBJ2-5; the D call may be TRBD1 or TRBD2 (5 bases each). The CDR3 is 13 amino acids. Germline CDR1 is MNHEY and CDR2 is SMNVEV (reference sequence). V lost 6 bases, J lost 7 bases, and 15 bases lay in between. The CDR3 nucleotides read TGTGCCAGCAGGGGGACGCCGTTTGGGACCCAGTACTTC. Translated, it gives CASRGTPFGTQYF.

There are a few counts of this clone. The rearrangement uses TRBV27 and TRBJ2-3; 8 bases are a match to TRBD2. The CDR3 consists of 14 residues. J gave up 3 bases and V 4 bases, and 3 bases lay outside the gene matches. Germline CDR1 MNHEY, CDR2 SMNVEV (reference sequence). CDR3 amino acids: CASSSPGGTDTQYF. The CDR3 coding sequence is TGTGCCAGCAGTTCCCCGGGAGGGACAGATACGCAGTATTTT.

There are a few counts of this clone. The V call is TRBV18, the J call TRBJ1-5, with 9 bases identical to TRBD1. V shed 0 bases and J 2 bases; nucleotides not matched to a gene: 5. CDR1 is KGHSH, CDR2 LQKENI, per germline. CDR3 length equals 17 residues. The CDR3: CASSPPGDRVGNQPQHF. The CDR3 coding sequence is TGTGCCAGCTCACCACCGGGGGACAGGGTGGGCAATCAGCCCCAGCATTTT.

The rearrangement links TRBV6-5 to TRBJ2-5; D gene uncertain. The germline gives CDR1 MNHEY, CDR2 SVGAGI. The CDR3 runs to 10 residues. Trimming stripped 5 bases from V and 12 bases from J, with 10 bases between. The DNA of the CDR3 is TGTGCCAGCAGTGAAGCCCGAAAGTACTTC. This codes for CASSEARKYF.

This clone is a singleton in its sample. The genes are TRBV11-2 and TRBJ1-1, with TRBD1 matching 11 bases. Germline CDR1 SGHAT, CDR2 FQNNGV. V was clipped by 1 base and J by 5 bases; unmatched bases: 6. The CDR3 loop spans 16 amino acids. Written as DNA, the CDR3 is TGTGCCAGCAGCTTAGGGGACAGGGGGTCGATGACTGAAGCTTTCTTT. Protein: CASSLGDRGSMTEAFF.

This clone showed up just once. The J gene is TRBJ2-3, the V gene TRBV29-1; 9 bases fit TRBD1. Germline assignment: CDR1 SQVTM and CDR2 ANQGSEA. V lost 7 bases, J lost 8 bases, and 16 bases stayed unmatched. The CDR3 consists of 15 residues. The CDR3 sequence: CSASGGTGSKVTQYF. The CDR3 DNA reads TGCAGCGCCTCCGGTGGGACAGGGAGTAAAGTTACGCAGTATTTT.

This clone was seen a handful of times. The chain is built from TRBV6-1 and TRBJ2-7; 7 bases fit TRBD2. From germline, CDR1 is MNHNS and CDR2 SASEGT. V dropped 8 bases and J dropped 6; count of bases not matched to a gene: 7. The CDR3 loop spans 12 amino acids. CDR3 amino acids: CASWGGIAEQYF. Here the CDR3 DNA reads TGTGCCAGCTGGGGAGGGATCGCCGAGCAGTACTTC.

The chain has TRBV5-4 and TRBJ1-1; D unresolved. CDR3 size: 13 residues. V lost 1 base, J lost 6 bases, and 10 bases lay in between. CDR1 is SGHNT, CDR2 YYREEE, per germline (reference sequence). CDR3 loop: CASSLSSGPEAFF. The CDR3 region has the DNA TGTGCCAGCAGCTTGTCGTCAGGCCCTGAAGCTTTCTTT.

The CDR3, as DNA: TGTGCCAGCTCCAGGGGGCTGAGCTCCTACGAGCAGTACTTC. This translates into CASSRGLSSYEQYF. The chain joins TRBV7-6 to TRBJ2-7, with 8 bases aligning to TRBD1. CDR1 and CDR2 (germline): SGHVS, FNYEAQ. The ends lost 8 bases at V and 0 bases at J; junction bases unmatched: 6. The CDR3 contains 14 residues.

The chain has TRBV4-1 and TRBJ1-5; D not certain. The V and J ends lost 4 bases and 0 bases respectively, with 10 bases between them. Germline values: CDR1 MGHRA, CDR2 YSYEKL. The CDR3 loop spans 15 amino acids. The chain's CDR3 is CASSPLARSNQPQHF. In DNA form, the CDR3 reads TGCGCCAGCAGCCCACTAGCCCGTAGCAATCAGCCCCAGCATTTT.

In this sample, this clone turned up a few times. V is TRBV4-1 and J is TRBJ2-5; the D is unclear. Germline V gene lookup returns CDR1 MGHRA and CDR2 YSYEKL. The CDR3 spans 14 residues. V was shortened by 0 bases and J by 6 bases, with 11 bases between the two germline ends. This CDR3 is CASSQEVAWQTQYF. The CDR3 nucleotides read TGCGCCAGCAGCCAAGAAGTGGCTTGGCAGACCCAGTACTTC.

V gene TRBV12-5 combines with J gene TRBJ2-1, with D unclear. V was trimmed by 0 bases and J by 12 bases, leaving 12 bases between them. Germline values: CDR1 LGHNT, CDR2 FRNRAP. The CDR3 has 13 amino acids. The CDR3 DNA sequence: TGTGCTAGTGGTTTGGTAAATGATAGGGTGCAGTTCTTC. Translation: CASGLVNDRVQFF.